This T cell receptor (beta chain) emerged from a study of molecular identifiers for immune sequencing clone quantification. TCRdb re-called the PCR reads through MiXCR, storing one row per CDR3 protein. The sample lists some 40,000 distinct CDR3 sequences; 24% were seen once. This CDR3 comprises 13 residues. The V and J ends lost 4 bases and 3 bases, in that order; junction bases with no gene match: 3. Germline lookup yields CDR1 SGHKS and CDR2 YYEKEE (reference sequence). Study-wide results and caveats: About a million naive cells reportedly did not prevent detection of spiked Jurkat TCR RNA from one cell. Barcode-sharing identical TCR molecules could underestimate highly expanded clone sizes.

Worth noting for this clonotype: Its cognate antigen is unknown. With a much larger clone just one base away, this may be a read error. The CDR3 ends on some other residue instead of the conserved phenylalanine or tryptophan, so this is likely a read error.

The chain joins TRBV5-5 to TRBJ2-7; 8 bases are shared with TRBD1. Material: naive CD8+ T cells from blood, with Jurkat cell RNA spiked in. As for subset: FACS-sorted CD8+CD4-CCR7+CD45RA+ naive T cells. This clonotype was obtained from a human donor in good health. Some libraries in this study had Jurkat cell RNA spiked in. This chain's CDR3 is CASSLQGDYEQYL. CDR3 coding DNA: TGTGCCAGCAGCCTACAGGGGGACTACGAGCAGTACCTC.